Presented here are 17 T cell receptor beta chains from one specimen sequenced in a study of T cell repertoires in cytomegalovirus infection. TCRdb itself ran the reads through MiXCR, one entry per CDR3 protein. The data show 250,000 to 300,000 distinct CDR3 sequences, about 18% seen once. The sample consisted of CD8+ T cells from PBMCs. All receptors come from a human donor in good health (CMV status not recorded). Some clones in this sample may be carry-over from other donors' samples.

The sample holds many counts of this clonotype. This CDR3 is CASSLAGTGHEQYF. The CDR3, as DNA: TGTGCCAGCAGCTTAGCAGGGACAGGACACGAGCAGTACTTC. This rearrangement joins TRBV7-8 to TRBJ2-7; 8 bases align to TRBD1. J was trimmed by 5 bases and V by 0 bases; bases with no gene match: 3. Germline-derived CDR1 and CDR2 are SGHVS and FQNEAQ. The CDR3 contains 14 residues.

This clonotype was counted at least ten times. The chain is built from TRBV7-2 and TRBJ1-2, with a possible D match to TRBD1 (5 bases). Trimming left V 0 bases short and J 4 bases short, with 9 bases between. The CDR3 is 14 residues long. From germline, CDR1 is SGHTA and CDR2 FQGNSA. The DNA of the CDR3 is TGTGCCAGCAGCTTAGCGCCCGGGGGCTATGGCTACACCTTC. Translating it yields CASSLAPGGYGYTF.

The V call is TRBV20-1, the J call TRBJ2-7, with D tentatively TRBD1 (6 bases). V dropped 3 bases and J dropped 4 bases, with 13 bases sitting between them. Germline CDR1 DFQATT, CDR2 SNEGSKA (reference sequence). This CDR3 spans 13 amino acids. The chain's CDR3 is CSASGRGGYEQYF. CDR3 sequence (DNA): TGCAGTGCTAGCGGCAGGGGTGGGTACGAGCAGTACTTC.

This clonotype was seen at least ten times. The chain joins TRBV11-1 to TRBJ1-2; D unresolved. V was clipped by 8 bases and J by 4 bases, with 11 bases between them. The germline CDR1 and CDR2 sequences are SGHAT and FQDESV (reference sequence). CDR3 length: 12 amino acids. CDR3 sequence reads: CASGGSSYGYTF. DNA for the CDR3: TGTGCCAGCGGCGGTAGTTCCTATGGCTACACCTTC.

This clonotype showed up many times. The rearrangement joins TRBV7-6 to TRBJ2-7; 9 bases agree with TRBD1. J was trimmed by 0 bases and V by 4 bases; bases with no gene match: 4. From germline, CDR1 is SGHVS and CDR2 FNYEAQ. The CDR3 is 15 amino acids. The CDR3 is CASSYGTGTSYEQYF. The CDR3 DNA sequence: TGTGCCAGCAGCTACGGGACAGGGACCTCCTACGAGCAGTACTTC.

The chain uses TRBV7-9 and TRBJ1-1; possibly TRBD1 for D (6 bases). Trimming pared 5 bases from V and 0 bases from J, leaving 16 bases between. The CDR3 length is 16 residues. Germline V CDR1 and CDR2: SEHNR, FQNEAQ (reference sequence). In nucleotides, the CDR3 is TGTGCCAGCAGCCCGTTCTGGGACACGTTGAACACTGAAGCTTTCTTT. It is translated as CASSPFWDTLNTEAFF.

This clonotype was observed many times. In DNA form, the CDR3 reads TGCGCCAGCAGCCAAGATGGTTGGGTATCAGATGGCTACACCTTC. As protein: CASSQDGWVSDGYTF. The chain couples TRBV4-1 to TRBJ1-2; no definite D call. V was trimmed by 0 bases and J by 6 bases, leaving 14 bases between them. Germline loops: CDR1 MGHRA, CDR2 YSYEKL. The CDR3 has 15 residues.

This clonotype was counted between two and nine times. The CDR3 spells CASSAGGATVNEQFF. The CDR3 nucleotides are TGTGCCAGCAGTGCCGGGGGGGCGACGGTTAATGAGCAGTTCTTC. V and J are TRBV6-1 and TRBJ2-1; 8 bases are a match to TRBD2. Germline V lookup: CDR1 MNHNS, CDR2 SASEGT. Trimming cost V 4 bases and J 7 bases; bases outside gene matches: 9. This CDR3 contains 15 residues.

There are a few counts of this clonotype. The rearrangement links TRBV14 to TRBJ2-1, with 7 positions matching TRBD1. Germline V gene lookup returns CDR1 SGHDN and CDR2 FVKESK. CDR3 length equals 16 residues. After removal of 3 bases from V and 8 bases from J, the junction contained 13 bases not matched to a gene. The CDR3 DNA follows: TGTGCCAGCAGCCACACACGACAGGGTGGCTGGGATGAGCAGTTCTTC. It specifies CASSHTRQGGWDEQFF.

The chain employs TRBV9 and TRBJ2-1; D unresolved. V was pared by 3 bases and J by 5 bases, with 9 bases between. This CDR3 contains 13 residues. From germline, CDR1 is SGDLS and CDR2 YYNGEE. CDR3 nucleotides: TGTGCCAGCAGCGCTGCTCCTCACAATGAGCAGTTCTTC. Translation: CASSAAPHNEQFF.

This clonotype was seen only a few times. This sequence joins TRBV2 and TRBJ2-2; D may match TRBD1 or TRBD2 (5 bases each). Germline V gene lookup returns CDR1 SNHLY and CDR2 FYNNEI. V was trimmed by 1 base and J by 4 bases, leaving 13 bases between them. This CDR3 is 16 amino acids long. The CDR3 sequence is CASSEGTGGLTGELFF. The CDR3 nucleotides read TGTGCCAGCAGTGAAGGTACAGGAGGTCTCACCGGGGAGCTGTTTTTT.

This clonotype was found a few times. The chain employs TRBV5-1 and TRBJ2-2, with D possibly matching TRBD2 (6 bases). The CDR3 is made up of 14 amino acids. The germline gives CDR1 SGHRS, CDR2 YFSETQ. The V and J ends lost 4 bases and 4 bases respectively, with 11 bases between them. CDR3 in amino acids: CASSPGLFTGELFF. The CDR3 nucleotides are TGCGCCAGCAGCCCGGGACTCTTCACCGGGGAGCTGTTTTTT.

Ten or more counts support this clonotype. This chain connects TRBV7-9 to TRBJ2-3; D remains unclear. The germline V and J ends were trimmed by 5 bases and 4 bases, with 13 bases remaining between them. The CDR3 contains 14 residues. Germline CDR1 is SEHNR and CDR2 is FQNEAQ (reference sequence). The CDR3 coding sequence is TGTGCCAGCAGCCCCAGTATGACCCCAGATACGCAGTATTTT. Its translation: CASSPSMTPDTQYF.

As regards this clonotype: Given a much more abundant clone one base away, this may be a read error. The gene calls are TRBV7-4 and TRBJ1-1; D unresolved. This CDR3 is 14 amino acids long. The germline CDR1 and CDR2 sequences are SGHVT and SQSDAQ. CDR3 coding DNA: TGTGTCAGCAGCACCAGTTTTTTGAACACTGAAGCTTTCTTT. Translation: CVSSTSFLNTEAFF.

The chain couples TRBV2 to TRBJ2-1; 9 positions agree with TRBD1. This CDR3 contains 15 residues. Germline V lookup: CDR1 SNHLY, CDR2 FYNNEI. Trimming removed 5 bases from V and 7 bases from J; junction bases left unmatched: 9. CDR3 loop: CASSKGTGLGNEQFF. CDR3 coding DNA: TGTGCCAGCAGTAAAGGGACAGGGTTAGGAAATGAGCAGTTCTTC.

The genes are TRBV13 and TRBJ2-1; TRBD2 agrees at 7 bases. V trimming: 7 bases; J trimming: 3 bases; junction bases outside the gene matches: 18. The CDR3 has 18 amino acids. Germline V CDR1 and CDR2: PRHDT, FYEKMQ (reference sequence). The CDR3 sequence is CASIPKDDGGVYYNEQFF. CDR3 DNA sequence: TGTGCCAGCATCCCGAAAGATGATGGGGGGGTTTACTACAATGAGCAGTTCTTC.

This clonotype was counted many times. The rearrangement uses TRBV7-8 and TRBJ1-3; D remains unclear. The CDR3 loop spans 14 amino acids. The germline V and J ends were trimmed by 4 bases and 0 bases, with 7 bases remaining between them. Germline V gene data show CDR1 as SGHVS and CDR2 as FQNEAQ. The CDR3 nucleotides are TGTGCCAGCAGCTCGGGTACCTCTGGAAACACCATATATTTT. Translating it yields CASSSGTSGNTIYF.